This entry concerns a single T cell receptor beta chain. Antigen unknown. This record belongs to a study of T cell repertoires in cytomegalovirus infection. Whole-study context: Public TCR beta signature analysis indicated the presence of both CMV infection and matching HLA type.

General study results and limits: CMV carriers with the relevant HLA were identified by cumulative public TCR beta family frequency.

TCRdb reprocessed the reads with MiXCR, giving one entry per CDR3 protein. The profile shows some 99,000 distinct CDR3 sequences, about 28% of them singletons. The sample was CD8+ T cells from cultured PBMCs, taken from culture after CMV antigen stimulation. This TCR derives from a human donor in good health (CMV status not recorded). Some clones in this sample may be carry-over from other donors' samples.

The DNA of the CDR3 is TGCAGCGGAATTAAGGGGGACACTGAAGCTTTCTTT. It encodes CSGIKGDTEAFF. The V gene is TRBV29-1, the J gene TRBJ1-1; perhaps TRBD1 as D (6 bases). The V gene's germline CDR1 is SQVTM and CDR2 ANQGSEA. This CDR3 comprises 12 residues. The ends were cut back, 7 bases at V and 3 bases at J, with 12 bases in the middle.